Following are 24 T cell receptor beta chains from one sample sequenced in a study of cytomegalovirus exposure and HLA in healthy donors (dated by TCRdb to 2016 to 2017). Libraries were made using the immunoSEQ multiplex PCR assay. A mixture of 60 forward primers for TCR Vbeta segments and 13 reverse primers for TCR Jbeta segments was used in the multiplex PCR. TCRdb mirrors the immuneACCESS table, restricted to in-frame sequences. Some clones are absent from its copies; in checked studies, under half trace to an unresolved V gene, and the reason for the others is unknown. For this sample there are fewer than 200,000 clones; under 85% appear just once. The top ten constitute about 5% of the sample. The sequenced material came from PBMCs. The receptors originated from a woman aged 18-30 years in good health and CMV-seropositive.

This clone came up once. V usage is TRBV5-6 and J usage is TRBJ2-6, with 8 bases identical to TRBD1. Germline V gives CDR1 SGHDT, CDR2 YYEEEE. The trim removed 4 bases at V and 3 bases at J, leaving 9 bases unmatched. CDR3 length equals 17 residues. In DNA form, the CDR3 reads TGTGCCAGCAGCGCGGACAGGGAGACGGATGGGGCCAACGTCCTGACTTTC. Protein product: CASSADRETDGANVLTF.

This rearrangement joins TRBV7-2 to TRBJ2-7, with 12 bases fitting TRBD1. Germline CDR1 is SGHTA and CDR2 is FQGNSA. Unmatched junction bases numbered 6, after V lost 6 bases and J lost 6 bases. CDR3 length: 14 residues. CDR3 coding DNA: TGTGCCAGCAGTACCGGGACAGGGGGCTTCGAGCAGTACTTC. Protein sequence: CASSTGTGGFEQYF. Full variable domain (missing parts from reference TRBV7-2 and TRBJ2-7): GAGVSQSPSNKVTEKGKDVELRCDPISGHTALYWYRQSLGQGLEFLIYFQGNSAPDKSGLPSDRFSAERTGGSVSTLTIQRTQQEDSAVYLCASSTGTGGFEQYFGPGTRLTVT.

This rearrangement joins TRBV6-1 to TRBJ1-3; D gene unclear. Germline V gives CDR1 MNHNS, CDR2 SASEGT. The CDR3 consists of 12 residues. The V end lost 10 bases, the J end lost 2 bases, and 9 bases lay between the germline ends. The CDR3: CATGVTGNTIYF. CDR3 nucleotides: TGTGCCACCGGAGTTACTGGAAACACCATATATTTT.

The J gene is TRBJ1-2, the V gene TRBV7-8; the D is unclear. This CDR3 comprises 13 residues. The V end was cut by 3 bases, the J end by 8 bases, with 13 bases between. Germline CDR1 and CDR2: SGHVS and FQNEAQ. The CDR3 loop is CASSFRRALGYTF. DNA of the CDR3: TGTGCCAGCAGCTTTCGGCGGGCGCTGGGCTACACCTTC.

This chain links TRBV4-1 with TRBJ2-1, with TRBD2 identical over 8 bases. V was pared by 0 bases and J by 6 bases, with 4 bases of the junction left unmatched. This CDR3 spans 15 amino acids. Looked up from germline, CDR1 is MGHRA and CDR2 is YSYEKL. CDR3 coding DNA: TGCGCCAGCAGCCAAGATAGCGGGGAGGCCAATGAGCAGTTCTTC. Amino acids: CASSQDSGEANEQFF.

J is TRBJ2-7 and V is TRBV2, with D possibly TRBD2 on 5 matching bases. The CDR3 has 17 amino acids. Germline assignment: CDR1 SNHLY and CDR2 FYNNEI. Trimming pared 9 bases from V and 6 bases from J, leaving 30 bases between. The CDR3 reads CASNKELAGPGGREQYF. As DNA, the CDR3 is TGTGCCAGTAATAAAGAACTCGCAGGTCCAGGAGGTCGCGAGCAGTACTTC.

The chain recombines TRBV15 with TRBJ2-5; no firm D call. There are 14 residues in the CDR3. V lost 2 bases, J lost 0 bases, and 7 bases lay in between. Per germline, CDR1 LNHNV and CDR2 YYDKDF (reference sequence). The CDR3 region is CATSRKSDQETQYF. CDR3 bases: TGTGCCACCAGCAGAAAGTCGGACCAAGAGACCCAGTACTTC. The full variable domain, with the rest looked up from reference TRBV15 and TRBJ2-5, is DAMVIQNPRYQVTQFGKPVTLSCSQTLNHNVMYWYQQKSSQAPKLLFHYYDKDFNNEADTPDNFQSRRPNTSFCFLDIRSPGLGDTAMYLCATSRKSDQETQYFGPGTRLLVL.

This clone was observed a handful of times. This chain joins TRBV4-2 and TRBJ2-3; D is perhaps TRBD1 (6 bases). V was trimmed by 1 base and J by 0 bases, leaving 17 bases between them. The CDR3 is 18 residues long. The germline gives CDR1 LGHNA, CDR2 YNFKEQ. The CDR3 sequence is CASSQAQPRGSSTDTQYF. Here the CDR3 DNA reads TGTGCCAGCAGCCAAGCACAACCTAGGGGGAGCAGCACAGATACGCAGTATTTT.

V gene TRBV7-2 combines with J gene TRBJ2-1; possible D gene TRBD2, 5 bases. Trimming stripped 2 bases from V and 7 bases from J, with 12 bases between. The CDR3 has 14 residues. Germline values: CDR1 SGHTA, CDR2 FQGNSA. The CDR3 DNA reads as TGTGCCAGCAGCTTATCGGCTAGCTTTAATGAGCAGTTCTTC. This codes for CASSLSASFNEQFF.

The gene calls are TRBV7-9 and TRBJ1-1; 10 bases align to TRBD1. In germline, CDR1 is SEHNR, CDR2 FQNEAQ (reference sequence). Unmatched junction bases numbered 9, after V lost 0 bases and J lost 5 bases. The CDR3 loop spans 17 amino acids. The CDR3, as DNA: TGTGCCAGCAGCTTAGCCCTGACAGGGGGCGCCGGGACTGAAGCTTTCTTT. This codes for CASSLALTGGAGTEAFF. Full variable domain (rest looked up from reference TRBV7-9 and TRBJ1-1): DTGVSQNPRHKITKRGQNVTFRCDPISEHNRLYWYRQTLGQGPEFLTYFQNEAQLEKSRLLSDRFSAERPKGSFSTLEIQRTEQGDSAMYLCASSLALTGGAGTEAFFGQGTRLTVV.

The CDR3 DNA reads as TGCGCCAGCAGCCAAGGCGGACAGGGGATGAACACTGAAGCTTTCTTT. Translated: CASSQGGQGMNTEAFF. V and J are TRBV4-3 and TRBJ1-1; 9 nucleotides line up with TRBD1. This CDR3 is built from 16 residues. The trim removed 1 base at V and 0 bases at J, leaving 3 bases unmatched. CDR1 is LGHNA and CDR2 is YSLEER in the germline V gene.

The chain employs TRBV4-1 and TRBJ1-6; 9 bases align to TRBD1. Trimming took 6 bases from V and 12 from J; bases not matched to a gene: 9. Germline-derived CDR1 and CDR2 are MGHRA and YSYEKL. This CDR3 has 14 amino acids. The CDR3: CASRLRDRAEPLHF. The CDR3, as DNA: TGCGCCAGCAGACTTAGGGACAGGGCGGAACCCCTCCACTTT.

V usage is TRBV4-3 and J usage is TRBJ1-4; maybe TRBD1 (5 bases). This CDR3 has 12 amino acids. Trimming removed 1 base from V and 8 bases from J, with 5 bases in between. Germline V gene lookup returns CDR1 LGHNA and CDR2 YSLEER. CDR3 sequence: CASSQGGEKLFF. CDR3 sequence (DNA): TGCGCCAGCAGCCAAGGGGGCGAAAAACTGTTTTTT.

This rearrangement joins TRBV23-1 to TRBJ1-2; unclear D gene. TRBV23-1 is reported as an ORF; its role is uncertain. This CDR3 is built from 11 residues. Trimming removed 2 bases at V and 7 bases at J, with 5 bases between. CDR3 loop: CASSQPSGYTF. DNA of the CDR3: TGCGCCAGCAGTCAACCGAGTGGCTACACCTTC.

CDR3 sequence: CASSPPQGGEQYF. CDR3 coding DNA: TGTGCCAGTAGTCCACCCCAGGGGGGCGAGCAGTACTTC. The J gene is TRBJ2-7, the V gene TRBV19; a weak D match, TRBD1 (7 bases). V was cut by 5 bases and J by 6 bases, with 14 bases left in between. From germline, CDR1 is LNHDA and CDR2 SQIVND (reference sequence). CDR3 length: 13 amino acids.

The J gene is TRBJ2-7, the V gene TRBV10-3; possibly TRBD2 for D (6 bases). Germline assignment: CDR1 ENHRY and CDR2 SYGVKD. The CDR3 loop spans 11 amino acids. Trimming took 4 bases from V and 7 from J, leaving 8 bases between them. As DNA, the CDR3 is TGTGCCATCAGTGTGGCGGGGGAGCAGTACTTC. Protein sequence: CAISVAGEQYF.

The CDR3 region is CASQTGHGYTF. In DNA form, the CDR3 reads TGTGCCAGCCAGACAGGACATGGCTACACCTTC. The J gene is TRBJ1-2, the V gene TRBV7-9; maybe TRBD1 (6 bases). CDR1 and CDR2 from the germline V gene are SEHNR and FQNEAQ (reference sequence). CDR3 size: 11 residues. V lost 8 bases and J 6 bases, leaving 10 bases between the germline ends. Supplemented by reference TRBV7-9 and TRBJ1-2, the full variable domain reads DTGVSQNPRHKITKRGQNVTFRCDPISEHNRLYWYRQTLGQGPEFLTYFQNEAQLEKSRLLSDRFSAERPKGSFSTLEIQRTEQGDSAMYLCASQTGHGYTFGSGTRLTVV.

The sample holds one count of this clone. V gene TRBV7-6 combines with J gene TRBJ1-4; TRBD1 matches 7 bases. CDR1 and CDR2 from the germline V gene are SGHVS and FNYEAQ. CDR3 length equals 15 residues. With V trimmed by 3 bases and J by 4 bases, 5 bases remained unmatched. As DNA, the CDR3 is TGTGCCAGCAGCTTGAGGGGACAGTATAATGAAAAACTGTTTTTT. Translation: CASSLRGQYNEKLFF.

This sequence joins TRBV13 and TRBJ2-5; TRBD2 agrees at 8 bases. The end of the DNA aligns better with TRBJ2-7, so the J call may be wrong. The CDR3 runs to 14 residues. CDR1 is PRHDT, CDR2 FYEKMQ, per germline (reference sequence). CDR3 sequence reads: CASSFSGGPREQYF. The CDR3 coding sequence is TGTGCCAGCAGCTTTTCGGGGGGGCCCCGCGAGCAGTACTTC.

This chain uses TRBV12-2 with TRBJ1-5; no DNA check was done on the table's D call, TRBD1. TRBV12-2 is a known pseudogene. CDR3 length: 16 residues. The CDR3 DNA sequence: TGTGCAAGTCGGGGGGGACAGGGTCCCAAAAATCAGCCCCAGCATTTT. Amino acids: CASRGGQGPKNQPQHF.

This clone was seen many times. This chain links TRBV4-1 with TRBJ1-1; D ambiguous. Germline CDR1 and CDR2: MGHRA and YSYEKL. Trimming took 1 base from V and 3 from J, leaving 12 bases between them. The CDR3 consists of 15 residues. CDR3 in amino acids: CASSQARYADTEAFF. CDR3 in DNA: TGCGCCAGCAGCCAAGCTAGATATGCCGACACTGAAGCTTTCTTT.

Comments on this clone: The sample contains more than one DNA sequence encoding this CDR3. The chain recombines TRBV19 with TRBJ1-2; 8 bases agree with TRBD1. V was clipped by 1 base and J by 8 bases; unmatched bases: 9. This CDR3 has 15 residues. Germline assignment: CDR1 LNHDA and CDR2 SQIVND (reference sequence). CDR3 amino acids: CASSIVGRGLTGYTF. The CDR3, as DNA: TGTGCCAGTAGTATAGTCGGCAGGGGGCTAACCGGCTACACCTTC.

This chain connects TRBV11-2 to TRBJ1-4; perhaps TRBD1 as D (6 bases). The V gene lost 5 bases and the J gene lost 5 bases, with 18 bases spanning the gap. Germline assignment: CDR1 SGHAT and CDR2 FQNNGV. CDR3 length equals 16 residues. The CDR3 is CASSAIQGARNEKLFF. The CDR3, as DNA: TGTGCCAGCAGCGCGATACAGGGTGCTCGAAATGAAAAACTGTTTTTT.

This chain connects TRBV27 to TRBJ1-4; D gene ambiguous. V lost 3 bases and J lost 4, with 15 bases in between. CDR3 length equals 16 residues. CDR1 is MNHEY, CDR2 SMNVEV, per germline (reference sequence). DNA for the CDR3: TGTGCCAGCAGTTTTGAGGGTCGGACGGATAATGAAAAACTGTTTTTT. It specifies CASSFEGRTDNEKLFF.